This TCR beta chain was documented in a study of CD8+ T cells in alopecia areata. As for the study in general: Twice daily, treated patients received 5 to 10 mg of oral tofacitinib. Study-wide findings and caveats: Scalp sample sequencing also detects resident alphabeta T cells of normal skin.

Reverse transcribed after extraction, RNA yielded cDNA as the sequencing template. Clones were sequenced by immunoSEQ multiplex PCR, and TCRdb holds only the in-frame ones, with some missing. The sample has about 180,000 clones; 63% are singletons. A note on this clone: Its antigen is not identified.

J gave up 1 base and V 3 bases, and 4 bases lay outside the gene matches. The CDR3 loop spans 15 amino acids. Looked up from germline, CDR1 is SGHTA and CDR2 is FQGNSA. The sequence derives from a human donor with alopecia areata. V gene TRBV7-2 combines with J gene TRBJ2-3; 7 bases map to TRBD1. The sample consisted of CD4+ T cells sorted from blood, taken at week 0. CDR3 sequence reads: CASSFEGQRTDTQYF. The DNA for the CDR3 is TGTGCCAGCAGCTTCGAGGGACAGCGCACAGATACGCAGTATTTT.